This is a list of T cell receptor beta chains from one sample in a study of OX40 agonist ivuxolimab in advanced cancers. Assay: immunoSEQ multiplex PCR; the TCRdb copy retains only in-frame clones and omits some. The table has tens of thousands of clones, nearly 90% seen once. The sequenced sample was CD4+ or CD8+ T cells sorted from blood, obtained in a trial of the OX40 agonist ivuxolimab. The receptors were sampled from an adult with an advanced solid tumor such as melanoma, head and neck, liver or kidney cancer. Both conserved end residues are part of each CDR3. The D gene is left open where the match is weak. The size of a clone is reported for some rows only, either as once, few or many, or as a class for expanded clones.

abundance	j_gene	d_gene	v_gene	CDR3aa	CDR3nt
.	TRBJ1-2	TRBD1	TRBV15	CATSSAGQGGGHYGYTF	TGTGCCACCAGCAGCGCGGGACAGGGGGGAGGGCACTATGGCTACACCTTC
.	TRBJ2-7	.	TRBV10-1	CASSESLQGEQYF	TGCGCCAGCAGTGAGTCACTACAGGGCGAGCAGTACTTC
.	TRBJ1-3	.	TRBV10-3	CAISAPTRLSGNTIYF	TGTGCCATCAGCGCGCCGACCCGCCTCTCTGGAAACACCATATATTTT
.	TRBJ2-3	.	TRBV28	CASSSPPAHDTDTQYF	TGTGCCAGCAGTTCGCCACCGGCCCATGACACAGATACGCAGTATTTT
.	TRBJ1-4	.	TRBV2	CASSEQKNEKLFF	TGTGCCAGCAGTGAACAAAAAAATGAAAAACTGTTTTTT
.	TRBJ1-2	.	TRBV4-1	CASSQVPVYGYTF	TGCGCCAGCAGCCAAGTTCCAGTCTATGGCTACACCTTC
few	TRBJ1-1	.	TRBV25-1	CASSRAATGVGTEAFF	TGTGCCAGCAGCCGCGCAGCGACGGGAGTCGGCACTGAAGCTTTCTTT
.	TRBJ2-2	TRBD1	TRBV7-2	CASRGQGNTGELFF	TGTGCCAGCAGGGGACAGGGCAACACCGGGGAGCTGTTTTTT
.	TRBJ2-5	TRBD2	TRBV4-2	CASSQGSGEETQYF	TGTGCCAGCAGCCAAGGTAGCGGGGAAGAGACCCAGTACTTC
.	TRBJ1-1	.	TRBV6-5	CATSGTMNTEAFF	TGTGCCACTTCAGGGACCATGAACACTGAAGCTTTCTTT
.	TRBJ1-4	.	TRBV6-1	CASSEVRQNNEKLFF	TGTGCCAGCAGTGAAGTACGACAGAATAATGAAAAACTGTTTTTT
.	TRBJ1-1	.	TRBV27	CASSPTPTGSKWGINPEAFF	TGTGCCAGCAGCCCTACGCCGACAGGCTCAAAATGGGGAATAAACCCTGAAGCTTTCTTT
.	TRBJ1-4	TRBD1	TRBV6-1	CASSERRTGPNEKLFF	TGTGCCAGCAGTGAAAGACGGACAGGACCTAATGAAAAACTGTTTTTT
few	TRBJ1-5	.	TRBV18	CASSQGRGNQPQHF	TGTGCCAGCTCACAGGGAAGGGGCAATCAGCCCCAGCATTTT
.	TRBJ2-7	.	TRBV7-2	CASSLAGAYEQYF	TGTGCCAGCAGCTTAGCGGGGGCCTACGAGCAGTACTTC
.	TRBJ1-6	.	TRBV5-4	CASSTQPNPNSPLHF	TGTGCCAGCAGCACCCAACCCAACCCCAATTCACCCCTCCACTTT
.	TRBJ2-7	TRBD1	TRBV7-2	CASSRSPGQSNEQYF	TGTGCCAGCAGCCGATCTCCGGGACAGAGCAACGAGCAGTACTTC
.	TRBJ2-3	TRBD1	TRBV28	CASIAGQGGDTQYF	TGTGCCAGCATCGCCGGACAGGGGGGAGATACGCAGTATTTT
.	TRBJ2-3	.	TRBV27	CASKMAVTDTQYF	TGTGCCAGCAAAATGGCGGTCACAGATACGCAGTATTTT
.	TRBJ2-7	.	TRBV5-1	CASSYREPFYEQYF	TGCGCCAGCAGCTACCGGGAGCCCTTCTACGAGCAGTACTTC
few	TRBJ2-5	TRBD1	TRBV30	CAWSQTGAETQYF	TGTGCCTGGAGTCAAACAGGGGCGGAGACCCAGTACTTC
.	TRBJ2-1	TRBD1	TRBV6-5	CASTSGQGYNEQFF	TGTGCCAGCACCTCGGGACAGGGATACAATGAGCAGTTCTTC
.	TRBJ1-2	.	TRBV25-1	CASSGLIGYTF	TGTGCCAGCAGTGGCTTGATAGGCTACACCTTC
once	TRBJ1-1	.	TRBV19	CASGSAEAFF	TGTGCCAGTGGCTCCGCTGAAGCTTTCTTT